The 24 T cell receptor beta chains in this list originate from one sample, sequenced in a study of CD8+ T cells in alopecia areata. The sequencing template was cDNA reverse transcribed from extracted RNA. Clones were sequenced by immunoSEQ multiplex PCR, and TCRdb holds only the in-frame ones, with some missing. The sample consists of 190,000 or so clones, 60% to 70% of them appearing once. Documented treatment: oral pan-JAK inhibitor, 5-10 mg twice daily. The source material was CD4+ T cells sorted from blood, sampled at week 4, from a patient treated with tofacitinib. These receptors came from a human donor with alopecia areata.

This chain uses TRBV27 with TRBJ2-5, with 7 positions matching TRBD1. Per germline, CDR1 MNHEY and CDR2 SMNVEV (reference sequence). The V segment lost 4 bases and the J segment 3 bases; nucleotides outside the gene matches: 8. The CDR3 has 15 amino acids. CDR3 amino acids: CASSSRQGRKETQYF. CDR3 DNA sequence: TGTGCCAGCAGTTCCCGACAGGGTAGGAAAGAGACCCAGTACTTC.

This clone has more than one count but fewer than ten. This chain's CDR3 is CASSIEVREKLFF. CDR3 nucleotide sequence: TGTGCCAGTAGTATTGAAGTACGTGAAAAACTGTTTTTT. J is TRBJ1-4 and V is TRBV19; no firm D call. From germline, CDR1 is LNHDA and CDR2 SQIVND (reference sequence). CDR3 length: 13 residues. Trimming took 3 bases from V and 7 from J, leaving 9 bases between them.

V is TRBV29-1 and J is TRBJ1-1; D perhaps matches TRBD1 (5 bases). The CDR3 contains 11 residues. Trimming removed 0 bases at V and 6 bases at J, with 5 bases between. Germline CDR1 reads SQVTM; CDR2 reads ANQGSEA. The DNA of the CDR3 is TGCAGCGTTGAAGAGGGGGCTGAAGCTTTCTTT. Amino acid sequence: CSVEEGAEAFF.

This CDR3 reads CAWKLGGTDTQYF. For the CDR3, the DNA is TGTGCCTGGAAACTAGGGGGCACAGATACGCAGTATTTT. V usage is TRBV30 and J usage is TRBJ2-3; D possibly uses TRBD1 or TRBD2 (5 bases each). Germline lookup yields CDR1 GTSNPN and CDR2 SVGIG (reference sequence). V was cut by 4 bases and J by 1 base, with 9 bases left in between. This CDR3 spans 13 amino acids. Drawing the rest from reference TRBV30 and TRBJ2-3, the complete variable domain is SQTIHQWPATLVQPVGSPLSLECTVEGTSNPNLYWYRQAAGRGLQLLFYSVGIGQISSEVPQNLSASRPQDRQFILSSKKLLLSDSGFYLCAWKLGGTDTQYFGPGTRLTVL.

The chain links TRBV4-2 to TRBJ2-3; no firm D call. Germline V gene data show CDR1 as LGHNA and CDR2 as YNFKEQ. This CDR3 region has 15 residues. With 1 base removed from V and 2 bases from J, the gap between germline ends came to 10 bases. CDR3 coding DNA: TGTGCCAGCAGCCAAGGTCACGAACCCACAGATACGCAGTATTTT. Residues: CASSQGHEPTDTQYF.

There are a few counts of this clone. V gene TRBV14 combines with J gene TRBJ2-7; possibly TRBD2 for D (5 bases). Germline V gene sequence: CDR1 SGHDN, CDR2 FVKESK. The CDR3 contains 14 residues. Between the trimmed V and J ends, which lost 1 base and 1 base, there was a span of 8 bases. The CDR3, as DNA: TGTGCCAGCAGCCAAGCGGACTGGTCCTACGAGCAGTACTTC. It translates to CASSQADWSYEQYF.

In its sample, this clone was seen a few times. V and J are TRBV28 and TRBJ1-6; 7 nucleotides agree with TRBD1. Germline V CDR1 and CDR2: MDHEN, SYDVKM. Losses at the gene ends were 5 bases for V and 9 bases for J; bases not matched to a gene: 10. The CDR3 has 15 amino acids. CDR3 loop: CASSPTTGVVSPLHF. DNA for the CDR3: TGTGCCAGCAGTCCAACCACAGGGGTGGTTTCACCCCTCCACTTT.

This chain joins TRBV19 and TRBJ1-5, with a weak D call TRBD1 (5 bases). With 0 bases removed from V and 5 bases from J, the gap between germline ends came to 11 bases. CDR3 length equals 15 residues. CDR1 is LNHDA and CDR2 is SQIVND in the germline V gene (reference sequence). The CDR3 here is CASSIESGRDQPQHF. CDR3 nucleotides: TGTGCCAGTAGTATAGAATCAGGGAGGGATCAGCCCCAGCATTTT.

V is TRBV28 and J is TRBJ1-1; 7 nucleotides agree with TRBD1. CDR3 length equals 13 residues. Germline lookup yields CDR1 MDHEN and CDR2 SYDVKM. V was clipped by 7 bases and J by 5 bases; unmatched bases: 7. CDR3 loop: CASKDRFNTEAFF. In nucleotides, the CDR3 is TGTGCCAGCAAGGACAGGTTCAATACTGAAGCTTTCTTT. Variable domain in full (rest from reference TRBV28 and TRBJ1-1): DVKVTQSSRYLVKRTGEKVFLECVQDMDHENMFWYRQDPGLGLRLIYFSYDVKMKEKGDIPEGYSVSREKKERFSLILESASTNQTSMYLCASKDRFNTEAFFGQGTRLTVV.

This clone appeared a few times. The chain has TRBV30 and TRBJ1-1; 10 bases agree with TRBD1. Germline V gives CDR1 GTSNPN, CDR2 SVGIG (reference sequence). With 3 bases clipped from V and 10 bases from J, the junction kept 8 bases outside the gene matches. The CDR3 length is 13 residues. The CDR3 here is CAWRSDRGQGAFF. For the CDR3, the DNA is TGTGCCTGGAGGTCAGACAGGGGGCAAGGAGCTTTCTTT.

This clone was recorded a few times. The genes are TRBV6-5 and TRBJ1-5, with no clear D. The CDR3 extends over 14 amino acids. Germline assignment: CDR1 MNHEY and CDR2 SVGAGI. The V end was cut by 0 bases, the J end by 2 bases, with 5 bases between. The CDR3: CASSYSKGNQPQHF. In DNA form, the CDR3 reads TGTGCCAGCAGTTACTCGAAGGGCAATCAGCCCCAGCATTTT.

CDR3 nucleotide sequence: TGTGCCTGGAGTGTACCGGGATTTGAAGCTTTCTTT. Its protein product is CAWSVPGFEAFF. The rearrangement uses TRBV30 and TRBJ1-1, with D unresolved. The CDR3 consists of 12 residues. V shed 0 bases and J shed 7 bases, with 9 bases lying between them. CDR1 GTSNPN and CDR2 SVGIG come from the germline V gene (reference sequence).

The chain couples TRBV10-3 to TRBJ2-2; D is undetermined. The germline CDR1 and CDR2 sequences are ENHRY and SYGVKD. V was clipped by 3 bases and J by 1 base, with 6 bases between them. This CDR3 has 14 amino acids. The CDR3 DNA is TGTGCCATCAGTGAACGAGGGAACACCGGGGAGCTGTTTTTT. It translates to CAISERGNTGELFF.

This clone has more than one count but fewer than ten. The V call is TRBV19, the J call TRBJ1-2, with TRBD1 as a possible D gene (5 bases). V shed 3 bases and J shed 10 bases, with 9 bases lying between them. The CDR3 is 11 residues long. Germline assignment: CDR1 LNHDA and CDR2 SQIVND (reference sequence). The CDR3 nucleotides are TGTGCCAGTAGTATCCAGGGTTACTACACCTTC. Protein: CASSIQGYYTF.

CDR3 bases: TGTGCCAGCAGTGATCGTCTGGAGAAAGGGTACAATGAGCAGTTCTTC. It specifies CASSDRLEKGYNEQFF. V usage is TRBV25-1 and J usage is TRBJ2-1; D is unclear. This CDR3 has 16 amino acids. Germline assignment: CDR1 MGHDK and CDR2 SYGVNS. V lost 3 bases to trimming and J lost 4 bases, with 16 bases between them. The variable domain in full, completed from reference TRBV25-1 and TRBJ2-1, reads EADIYQTPRYLVIGTGKKITLECSQTMGHDKMYWYQQDPGMELHLIHYSYGVNSTEKGDLSSESTVSRIRTEHFPLTLESARPSHTSQYLCASSDRLEKGYNEQFFGPGTRLTVL.

With regard to this clone: Additional DNA sequences in this sample encode the identical CDR3. The chain recombines TRBV30 with TRBJ2-7, with unresolved D. Per germline, CDR1 GTSNPN and CDR2 SVGIG (reference sequence). The V end lost 2 bases, the J end lost 3 bases, and 8 bases lay between the germline ends. The CDR3 runs 12 residues. This chain's CDR3 is CAWSSTGYEQYF. In nucleotides, the CDR3 is TGTGCCTGGAGTAGTACGGGCTACGAGCAGTACTTC.

CDR3 bases: TGTGCCAGCAGCTTGGAGACCTATGGCTACACCTTC. Translation gives CASSLETYGYTF. V gene TRBV5-4 combines with J gene TRBJ1-2; no definite D call. Trimming left V 0 bases short and J 4 bases short, with 4 bases between. The CDR3 consists of 12 residues. CDR1 SGHNT and CDR2 YYREEE come from the germline V gene (reference sequence).

V usage is TRBV7-2 and J usage is TRBJ2-5, with TRBD1 matching over 10 bases. The V gene's germline CDR1 is SGHTA and CDR2 FQGNSA. V shed 5 bases and J 4 bases; nucleotides not matched to a gene: 4. The CDR3 runs to 14 residues. DNA of the CDR3: TGTGCCAGCAGCCCGTGGGACAGGGGAGAGACCCAGTACTTC. This encodes CASSPWDRGETQYF. The entire variable domain, with the rest obtained from reference TRBV7-2 and TRBJ2-5, is as follows: GAGVSQSPSNKVTEKGKDVELRCDPISGHTALYWYRQSLGQGLEFLIYFQGNSAPDKSGLPSDRFSAERTGGSVSTLTIQRTQQEDSAVYLCASSPWDRGETQYFGPGTRLLVL.

This chain joins TRBV28 and TRBJ1-1; a weak D match, TRBD1 (6 bases). Germline CDR1 is MDHEN and CDR2 is SYDVKM. The CDR3 sequence is 12 residues long. Deletions cut 6 bases from V and 5 bases from J, with 10 bases between. CDR3 bases: TGTGCCAGCAGCTCACAGGGTACTGAAGCTTTCTTT. It yields the protein CASSSQGTEAFF. Using reference TRBV28 and TRBJ1-1 for the parts outside the CDR3, the full variable domain is DVKVTQSSRYLVKRTGEKVFLECVQDMDHENMFWYRQDPGLGLRLIYFSYDVKMKEKGDIPEGYSVSREKKERFSLILESASTNQTSMYLCASSSQGTEAFFGQGTRLTVV.

This chain's CDR3 is CASSSYSGGRPTGETQYF. In DNA form, the CDR3 reads TGTGCCAGCAGCTCATATAGCGGGGGGCGCCCGACGGGGGAGACCCAGTACTTC. The genes are TRBV11-2 and TRBJ2-5; TRBD2 matches at 10 bases. The germline CDR1 and CDR2 sequences are SGHAT and FQNNGV. V shed 4 bases, J shed 5 bases, and the junction held 16 bases outside the gene matches. This CDR3 is built from 18 residues.

This clone was observed a handful of times. The V call is TRBV29-1, the J call TRBJ2-1; D might be TRBD1 (6 bases). Trimming left V 6 bases short and J 4 bases short, with 13 bases between. The germline CDR1 and CDR2 sequences are SQVTM and ANQGSEA. CDR3 length equals 13 residues. The CDR3 here is CSVTTGMYNEQFF. The CDR3 nucleotides read TGCAGCGTGACAACAGGGATGTACAATGAGCAGTTCTTC.

This chain joins TRBV4-3 and TRBJ1-2; D is perhaps TRBD1 (6 bases). The CDR3 is 13 amino acids. The V gene's germline CDR1 is LGHNA and CDR2 YSLEER. The V end was cut by 0 bases, the J end by 5 bases, with 7 bases between. The CDR3 region has the DNA TGCGCCAGCAGCCAAGACCAGGGGTATGGCTACACCTTC. Translated: CASSQDQGYGYTF.

This clone has more than one count but fewer than ten. This sequence joins TRBV11-2 and TRBJ1-1, with D unresolved. Germline loops: CDR1 SGHAT, CDR2 FQNNGV. The CDR3 has 12 amino acids. V lost 8 bases to trimming and J lost 0 bases, with 7 bases between them. CDR3 sequence reads: CASGLMNTEAFF. CDR3 DNA sequence: TGTGCCAGCGGACTCATGAACACTGAAGCTTTCTTT.

The genes are TRBV7-2 and TRBJ1-2; possible D gene TRBD1, 5 bases. The CDR3 runs to 15 residues. Trimming cost V 3 bases and J 7 bases, with 18 bases left between them. In germline, CDR1 is SGHTA, CDR2 FQGNSA. The CDR3 reads CASSLGTAVSGGYTF. The CDR3 DNA reads as TGTGCCAGCAGCTTGGGGACCGCGGTGTCGGGTGGCTACACCTTC.